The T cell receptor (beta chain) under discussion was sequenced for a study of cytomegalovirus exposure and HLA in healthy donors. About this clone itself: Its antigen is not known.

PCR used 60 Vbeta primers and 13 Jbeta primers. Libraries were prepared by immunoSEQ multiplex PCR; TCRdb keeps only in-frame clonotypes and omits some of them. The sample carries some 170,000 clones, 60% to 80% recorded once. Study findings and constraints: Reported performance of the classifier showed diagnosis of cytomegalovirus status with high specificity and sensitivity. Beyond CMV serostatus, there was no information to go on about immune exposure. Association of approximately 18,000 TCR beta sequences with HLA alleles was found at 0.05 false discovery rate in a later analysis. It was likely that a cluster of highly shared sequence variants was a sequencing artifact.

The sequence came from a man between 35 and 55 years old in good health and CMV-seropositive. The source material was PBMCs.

The CDR3 region is CASSLGPGQTYEQYF. CDR3 nucleotides: TGTGCCAGCAGCTTAGGGCCGGGACAGACCTACGAGCAGTACTTC. V is TRBV7-2 and J is TRBJ2-7; 7 bases map to TRBD1. The CDR3 contains 15 residues. Trimming took 1 base from V and 2 from J; bases not matched to a gene: 5. Per germline, CDR1 SGHTA and CDR2 FQGNSA.